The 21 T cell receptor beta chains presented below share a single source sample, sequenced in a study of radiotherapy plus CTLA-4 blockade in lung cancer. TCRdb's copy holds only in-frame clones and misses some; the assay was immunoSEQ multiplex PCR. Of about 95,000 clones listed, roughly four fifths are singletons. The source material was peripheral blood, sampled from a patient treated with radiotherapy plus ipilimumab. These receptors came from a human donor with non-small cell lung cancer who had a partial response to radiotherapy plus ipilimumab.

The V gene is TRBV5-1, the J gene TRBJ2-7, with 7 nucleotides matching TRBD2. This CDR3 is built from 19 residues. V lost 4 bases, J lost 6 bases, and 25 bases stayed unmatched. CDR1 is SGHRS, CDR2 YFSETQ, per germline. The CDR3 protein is CASSVDVPSRTRDSLEQYF. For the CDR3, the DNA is TGCGCCAGCAGCGTGGACGTGCCGTCAAGGACTAGAGATTCCCTCGAGCAGTACTTC.

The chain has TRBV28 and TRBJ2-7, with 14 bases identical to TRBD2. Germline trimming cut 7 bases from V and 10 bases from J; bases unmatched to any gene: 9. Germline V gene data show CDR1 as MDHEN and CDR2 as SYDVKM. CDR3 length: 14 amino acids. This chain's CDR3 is CASMPGLAGVNQYF. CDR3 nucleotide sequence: TGTGCCAGCATGCCGGGACTAGCGGGAGTTAATCAGTACTTC.

CDR3 DNA: TGTGCCACCAGCAGAGGGACAGGGGGCTACGAGCAGTACTTC. It specifies CATSRGTGGYEQYF. This chain connects TRBV15 to TRBJ2-7; 10 bases are shared with TRBD1. V shed 1 base, J shed 3 bases, and the junction held 0 bases outside the gene matches. Germline CDR1 LNHNV, CDR2 YYDKDF (reference sequence). The CDR3 is made up of 14 amino acids.

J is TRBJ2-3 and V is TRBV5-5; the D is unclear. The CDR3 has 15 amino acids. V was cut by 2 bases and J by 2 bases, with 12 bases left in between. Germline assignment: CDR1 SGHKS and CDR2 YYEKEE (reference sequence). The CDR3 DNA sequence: TGTGCCAGCAGCTTAGCCCCCTTCGACACAGATACGCAGTATTTT. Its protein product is CASSLAPFDTDTQYF.

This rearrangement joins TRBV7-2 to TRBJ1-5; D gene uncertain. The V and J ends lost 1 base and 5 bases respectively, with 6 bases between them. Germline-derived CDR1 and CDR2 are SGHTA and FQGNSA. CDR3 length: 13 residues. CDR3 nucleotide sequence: TGTGCCAGCAGCTTAGATTCTCATCAGCCCCAGCATTTT. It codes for CASSLDSHQPQHF.

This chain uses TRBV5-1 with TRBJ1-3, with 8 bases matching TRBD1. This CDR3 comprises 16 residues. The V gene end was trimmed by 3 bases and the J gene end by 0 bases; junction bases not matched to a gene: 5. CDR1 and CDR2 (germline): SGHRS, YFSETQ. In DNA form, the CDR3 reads TGCGCCAGCAGCTGGGACAGGTTGAGCTCTGGAAACACCATATATTTT. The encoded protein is CASSWDRLSSGNTIYF.

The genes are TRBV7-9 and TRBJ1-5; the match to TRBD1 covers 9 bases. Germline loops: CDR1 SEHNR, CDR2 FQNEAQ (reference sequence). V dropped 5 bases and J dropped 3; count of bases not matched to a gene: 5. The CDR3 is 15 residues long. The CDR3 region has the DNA TGTGCCAGCAGCCCGACAGGGGGAAACAATCAGCCCCAGCATTTT. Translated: CASSPTGGNNQPQHF.

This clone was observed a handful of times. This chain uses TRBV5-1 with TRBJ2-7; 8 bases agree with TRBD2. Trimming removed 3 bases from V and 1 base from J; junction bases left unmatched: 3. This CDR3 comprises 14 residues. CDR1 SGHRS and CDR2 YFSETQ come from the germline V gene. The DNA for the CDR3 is TGCGCCAGCAGCTCAACGGGAGGGTCCTACGAGCAGTACTTC. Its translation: CASSSTGGSYEQYF.

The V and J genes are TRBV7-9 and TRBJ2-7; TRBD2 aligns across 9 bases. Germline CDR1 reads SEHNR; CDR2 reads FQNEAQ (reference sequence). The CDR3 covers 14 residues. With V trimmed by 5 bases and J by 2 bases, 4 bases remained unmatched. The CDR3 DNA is TGTGCCAGCAGCCCTAGCGGGAACCCCTACGAGCAGTACTTC. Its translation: CASSPSGNPYEQYF.

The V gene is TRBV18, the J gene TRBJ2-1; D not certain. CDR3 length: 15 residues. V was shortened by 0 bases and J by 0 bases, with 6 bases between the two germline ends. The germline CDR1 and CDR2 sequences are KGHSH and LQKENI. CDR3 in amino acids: CASSPPRSSYNEQFF. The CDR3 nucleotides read TGTGCCAGCTCACCACCGAGGTCCTCCTACAATGAGCAGTTCTTC.

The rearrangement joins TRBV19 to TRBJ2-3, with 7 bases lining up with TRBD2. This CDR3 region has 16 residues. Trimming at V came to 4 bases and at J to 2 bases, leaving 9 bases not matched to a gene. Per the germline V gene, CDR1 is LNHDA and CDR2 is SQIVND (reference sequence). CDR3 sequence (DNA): TGTGCCAGTAGTAGGGACTATGGTGCCGCCACAGATACGCAGTATTTT. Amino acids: CASSRDYGAATDTQYF. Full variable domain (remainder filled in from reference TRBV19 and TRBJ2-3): DGGITQSPKYLFRKEGQNVTLSCEQNLNHDAMYWYRQDPGQGLRLIYYSQIVNDFQKGDIAEGYSVSREKKESFPLTVTSAQKNPTAFYLCASSRDYGAATDTQYFGPGTRLTVL.

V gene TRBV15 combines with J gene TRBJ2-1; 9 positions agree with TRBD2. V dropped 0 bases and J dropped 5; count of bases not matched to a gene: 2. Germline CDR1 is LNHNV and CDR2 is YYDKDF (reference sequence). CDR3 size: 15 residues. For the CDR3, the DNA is TGTGCCACCAGCAGAGAAAGCGGGGGGCACAATGAGCAGTTCTTC. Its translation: CATSRESGGHNEQFF. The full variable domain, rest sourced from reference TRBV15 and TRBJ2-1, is DAMVIQNPRYQVTQFGKPVTLSCSQTLNHNVMYWYQQKSSQAPKLLFHYYDKDFNNEADTPDNFQSRRPNTSFCFLDIRSPGLGDTAMYLCATSRESGGHNEQFFGPGTRLTVL.

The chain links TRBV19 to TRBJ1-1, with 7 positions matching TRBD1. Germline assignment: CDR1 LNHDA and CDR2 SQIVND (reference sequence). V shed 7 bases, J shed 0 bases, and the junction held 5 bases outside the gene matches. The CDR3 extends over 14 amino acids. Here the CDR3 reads CASTPGQMNTEAFF. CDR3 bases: TGTGCCAGTACCCCGGGACAGATGAACACTGAAGCTTTCTTT.

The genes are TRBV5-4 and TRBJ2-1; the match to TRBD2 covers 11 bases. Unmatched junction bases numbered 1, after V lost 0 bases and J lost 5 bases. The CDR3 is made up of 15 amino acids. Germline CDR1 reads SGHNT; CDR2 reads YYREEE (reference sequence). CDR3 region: CASSLGLAGNNEQFF. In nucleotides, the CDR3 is TGTGCCAGCAGCTTGGGACTAGCGGGGAACAATGAGCAGTTCTTC.

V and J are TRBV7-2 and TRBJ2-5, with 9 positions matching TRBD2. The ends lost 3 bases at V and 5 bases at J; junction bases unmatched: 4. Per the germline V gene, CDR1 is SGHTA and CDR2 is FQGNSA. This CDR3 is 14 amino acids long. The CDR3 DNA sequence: TGTGCCAGCAGCTTTAGCGGGAGTGGGGAGACCCAGTACTTC. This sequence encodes CASSFSGSGETQYF.

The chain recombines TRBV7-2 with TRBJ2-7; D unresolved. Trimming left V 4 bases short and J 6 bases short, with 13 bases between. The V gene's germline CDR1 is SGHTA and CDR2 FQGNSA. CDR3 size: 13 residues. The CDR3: CASSSFLQSEQYF. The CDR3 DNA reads TGTGCCAGCAGCTCCTTTTTACAGTCCGAGCAGTACTTC.

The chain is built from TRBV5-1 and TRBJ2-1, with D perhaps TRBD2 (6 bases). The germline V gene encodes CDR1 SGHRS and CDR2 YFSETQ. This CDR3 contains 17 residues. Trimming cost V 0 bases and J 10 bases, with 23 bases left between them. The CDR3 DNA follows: TGCGCCAGCAGCTTGGCCCCCGGGGCGGGGCTCTCGGGAGAGCAGTTCTTC. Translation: CASSLAPGAGLSGEQFF.

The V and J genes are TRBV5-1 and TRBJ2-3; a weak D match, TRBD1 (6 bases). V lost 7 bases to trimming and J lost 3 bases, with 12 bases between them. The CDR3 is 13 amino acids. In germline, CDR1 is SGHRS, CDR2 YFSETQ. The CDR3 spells CASQVTGTDTQYF. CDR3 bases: TGCGCCAGCCAGGTAACAGGGACAGATACGCAGTATTTT.

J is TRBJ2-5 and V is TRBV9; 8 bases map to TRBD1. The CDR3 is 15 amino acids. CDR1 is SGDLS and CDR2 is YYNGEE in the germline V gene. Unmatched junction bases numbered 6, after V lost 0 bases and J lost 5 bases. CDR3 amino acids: CASSVVGRDRETQYF. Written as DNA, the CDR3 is TGTGCCAGCAGCGTAGTTGGACGGGACAGGGAGACCCAGTACTTC.

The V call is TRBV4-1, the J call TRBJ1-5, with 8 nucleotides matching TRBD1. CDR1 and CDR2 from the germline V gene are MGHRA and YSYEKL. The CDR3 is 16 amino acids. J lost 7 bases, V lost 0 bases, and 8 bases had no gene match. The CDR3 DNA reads TGCGCCAGCAGCCAAGATGTGCAGGGGGCATGGCAGCCCCAGCATTTT. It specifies CASSQDVQGAWQPQHF.

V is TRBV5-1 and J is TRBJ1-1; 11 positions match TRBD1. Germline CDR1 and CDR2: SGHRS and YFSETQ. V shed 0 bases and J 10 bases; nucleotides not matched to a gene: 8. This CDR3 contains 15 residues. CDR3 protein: CASSLVTGTGGPAFF. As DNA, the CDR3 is TGCGCCAGCAGCTTGGTGACCGGGACAGGGGGGCCAGCTTTCTTT.